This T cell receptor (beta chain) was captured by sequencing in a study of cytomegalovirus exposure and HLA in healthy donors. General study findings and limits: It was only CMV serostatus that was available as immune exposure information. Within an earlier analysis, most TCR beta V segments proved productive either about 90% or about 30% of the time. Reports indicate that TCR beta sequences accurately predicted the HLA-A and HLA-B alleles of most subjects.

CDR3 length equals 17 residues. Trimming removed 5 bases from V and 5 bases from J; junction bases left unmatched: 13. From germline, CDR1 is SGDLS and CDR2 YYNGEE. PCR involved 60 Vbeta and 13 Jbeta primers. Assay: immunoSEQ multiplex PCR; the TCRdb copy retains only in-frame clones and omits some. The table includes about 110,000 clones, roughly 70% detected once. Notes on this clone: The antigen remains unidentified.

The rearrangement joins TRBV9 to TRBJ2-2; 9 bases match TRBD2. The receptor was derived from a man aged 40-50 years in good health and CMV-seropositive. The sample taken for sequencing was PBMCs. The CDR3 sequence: CASRRGVAGVGTGELFF. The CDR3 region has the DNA TGTGCCAGCAGGAGGGGAGTAGCGGGAGTAGGGACCGGGGAGCTGTTTTTT.